These T cell receptor beta chains were read from a single sample in a study of identical twins. TCRdb analysed the 5' RACE reads with MiXCR anew, one entry per CDR3 protein. The sample holds 450,000 or so distinct CDR3 sequences, 20% to 25% seen once. This sample was shared with a second study, whose subject was T cells expressing NK-cell markers.

Sequenced input: CD4+ T cells sorted from blood. The source is a woman aged 18-30 years in good health. Both conserved end residues are part of each CDR3. A D gene is named only where the DNA matches it firmly. Only part of the rows carry a size: once, few, many, or a class if the clone is expanded.

TRBJ2-7,TRBV6-5,TRBD2,.,CASSYPRLAGEGQYF,TGTGCCAGCAGTTACCCAAGACTAGCGGGAGAGGGGCAGTACTTC
TRBJ2-3,TRBV7-2,.,.,CASSPAGIGRENTQYF,TGTGCCAGCAGCCCAGCGGGTATCGGGAGAGAGAATACGCAGTATTTT
TRBJ1-1,TRBV2,.,few,CASSPVRAEAFF,TGTGCCAGCAGTCCGGTTCGGGCTGAAGCTTTCTTT
TRBJ2-7,TRBV9,TRBD1,few,CASSAGTGRTYEQYF,TGTGCCAGCAGCGCAGGGACAGGGCGAACCTACGAGCAGTACTTC
TRBJ2-3,TRBV3-1,TRBD2,.,CASSQGAGGQDTQYF,TGTGCCAGCAGCCAAGGAGCGGGAGGACAAGATACGCAGTATTTT
TRBJ2-1,TRBV5-1,.,.,CASSLEGIYNEQFF,TGCGCCAGCAGCTTGGAGGGGATCTACAATGAGCAGTTCTTC
TRBJ2-5,TRBV6-6,TRBD2,.,CASSYPAGGPETQYF,TGTGCCAGCAGTTACCCAGCGGGAGGGCCGGAGACCCAGTACTTC
TRBJ1-5,TRBV29-1,.,few,CSVGETLRQPQHF,TGCAGCGTTGGGGAGACCTTGAGGCAGCCCCAGCATTTT
TRBJ1-4,TRBV7-9,.,.,CASAGARGNEKLFF,TGTGCCAGCGCTGGAGCCCGAGGGAATGAAAAACTGTTTTTT
TRBJ2-7,TRBV12-3/TRBV12-4,.,.,CASSESGTVGEQYF,TGTGCCAGCAGTGAATCCGGGACGGTCGGGGAGCAGTACTTC
TRBJ2-7,TRBV5-1,.,few,CASSLDSRYEQYF,TGCGCCAGCAGCTTGGACAGCCGCTACGAGCAGTACTTC
TRBJ2-3,TRBV15,TRBD2,.,CATSLLAGATDTQYF,TGTGCCACCAGCTTATTAGCGGGGGCCACAGATACGCAGTATTTT
TRBJ1-1,TRBV6-1,TRBD1,.,CASIRQGGIRATEAFF,TGTGCCAGCATAAGACAGGGTGGTATAAGGGCCACTGAAGCTTTCTTT
TRBJ2-1,TRBV20-1,.,few,CSARDRANEQFF,TGCAGTGCTAGGGATCGGGCGAATGAGCAGTTCTTC
TRBJ1-1,TRBV29-1,.,.,CSVVPGAELTEAFF,TGCAGCGTTGTGCCAGGGGCAGAACTCACTGAAGCTTTCTTT
TRBJ2-7,TRBV7-2,TRBD2,.,CASSSGLGVYEQYF,TGTGCCAGCAGCTCAGGACTAGGGGTATACGAGCAGTACTTC
TRBJ2-2,TRBV5-4,.,.,CASRPGGGGDTGELFF,TGTGCCAGCAGACCTGGAGGGGGGGGCGACACCGGGGAGCTGTTTTTT
TRBJ2-5,TRBV5-1,.,few,CASTRTGSQETQYF,TGCGCCAGCACGAGAACAGGGTCCCAAGAGACCCAGTACTTC
TRBJ1-1,TRBV9,.,.,CASSLGVGDAFF,TGTGCCAGCAGCCTAGGGGTCGGGGACGCTTTCTTT
TRBJ2-7,TRBV6-1,TRBD2,.,CASSEAGGRAYEQYF,TGTGCCAGCAGTGAAGCGGGCGGGAGGGCCTACGAGCAGTACTTC
TRBJ2-5,TRBV29-1,.,.,CSAEWGIIGTQYF,TGCAGCGCCGAATGGGGGATAATAGGGACCCAGTACTTC
TRBJ2-1,TRBV6-2/TRBV6-3,TRBD2,.,CASGTGTRVLHEQFF,TGTGCCAGCGGCACCGGGACTAGGGTGTTGCATGAGCAGTTCTTC
TRBJ1-5,TRBV18,TRBD1,few,CASSPGRGRDQPQHF,TGTGCCAGCTCACCAGGCAGGGGGCGAGATCAGCCCCAGCATTTT
TRBJ2-5,TRBV5-1,TRBD2,.,CASSLMGGSQETQYF,TGCGCCAGCAGCTTGATGGGCGGGAGTCAAGAGACCCAGTACTTC
TRBJ2-7,TRBV5-1,.,few,CASSSGTYEQYF,TGCGCCAGCAGCTCGGGGACCTACGAGCAGTACTTC
TRBJ1-2,TRBV7-2,.,.,CASSLVSGLRGYTF,TGTGCCAGCAGCTTAGTGTCCGGGTTGAGAGGCTACACCTTC
TRBJ2-7,TRBV9,TRBD1,few,CASSPRTGTRRQYF,TGTGCCAGCAGCCCTCGGACAGGGACTCGTCGGCAGTACTTC
TRBJ2-5,TRBV10-3,TRBD2,.,CAISESRAGGQETQYF,TGTGCCATCAGTGAGTCAAGGGCGGGAGGCCAAGAGACCCAGTACTTC
TRBJ1-6,TRBV5-1,TRBD1,many,CASSLEARGESPLHF,TGCGCCAGCAGCTTGGAGGCCAGGGGGGAATCACCCCTCCACTTT
TRBJ2-6,TRBV3-1,.,.,CASSQETARASGANVLTF,TGTGCCAGCAGCCAAGAGACGGCCAGGGCCTCTGGGGCCAACGTCCTGACTTTC
TRBJ2-5,TRBV30,.,few,CAWSVETQYF,TGTGCCTGGAGTGTAGAGACCCAGTACTTC
TRBJ2-5,TRBV12-3/TRBV12-4,.,.,CASSLRSGQETQYF,TGTGCCAGCAGTTTACGGTCGGGTCAAGAGACCCAGTACTTC
TRBJ2-7,TRBV18,.,.,CASSQGTAYEQYF,TGCGCCAGCAGCCAAGGGACTGCTTACGAGCAGTACTTC
TRBJ1-2,TRBV28,TRBD1,.,CASSLQGSGYTF,TGTGCCAGCTCCTTACAGGGGAGCGGCTACACCTTC
TRBJ1-1,TRBV6-6,.,many,CASSYGGTEAFF,TGTGCCAGCAGTTACGGTGGCACTGAAGCTTTCTTT
TRBJ1-2,TRBV20-1,.,few,CSAREAAGNGYTF,TGCAGTGCTAGAGAAGCGGCGGGAAATGGCTACACCTTC
TRBJ1-2,TRBV20-1,.,few,CSAAVGGYTF,TGCAGTGCTGCCGTAGGAGGCTACACCTTC
TRBJ2-4,TRBV20-1,TRBD1,.,CSARTGGPKNIQYF,TGCAGTGCTAGGACAGGGGGCCCCAAAAACATTCAGTACTTC
TRBJ2-1,TRBV5-1,TRBD2,.,CASSLELAGAYNEQFF,TGCGCCAGCAGCTTGGAACTAGCGGGAGCCTACAATGAGCAGTTCTTC
TRBJ2-1,TRBV9,TRBD2,few,CASSVGGRGREYNEQFF,TGTGCCAGCAGCGTAGGCGGGAGAGGCAGGGAGTACAATGAGCAGTTCTTC
TRBJ1-2,TRBV4-2,.,once,CASSRGVWYGYTF,TGTGCCAGCAGCCGGGGGGTTTGGTATGGCTACACCTTC
TRBJ2-7,TRBV7-9,TRBD2,.,CASSLTSDSYEQYF,TGTGCCAGCAGCTTGACTAGCGACTCCTACGAGCAGTACTTC
TRBJ2-1,TRBV18,.,many,CASSPGLYNEQFF,TGTGCCAGCAGTCCGGGACTCTACAATGAGCAGTTCTTC
TRBJ2-7,TRBV5-5,.,.,CASRWLGEVYEQYF,TGTGCCAGCCGGTGGCTGGGGGAGGTCTACGAGCAGTACTTC
TRBJ2-7,TRBV9,TRBD1,.,CASSPSNRGNSYEQYF,TGTGCCAGCAGCCCTTCCAACAGGGGCAACTCCTACGAGCAGTACTTC
TRBJ2-5,TRBV7-2,.,.,CASSLNRVQTQYF,TGTGCCAGCAGCTTGAACAGGGTCCAGACCCAGTACTTC
TRBJ2-4,TRBV4-1,.,.,CASSERVAKNIQYF,TGCGCCAGCAGCGAGCGGGTAGCCAAAAACATTCAGTACTTC
TRBJ2-1,TRBV20-1,.,.,CSAKDFSGHNEQFF,TGCAGTGCTAAAGATTTTAGCGGTCACAATGAGCAGTTCTTC
TRBJ1-1,TRBV5-6,.,.,CASGPRPSGGKAFF,TGTGCCAGCGGCCCACGGCCGTCGGGGGGAAAAGCTTTCTTT
TRBJ2-4,TRBV20-1,TRBD2,.,CSARDWIAGPIQYF,TGCAGTGCTAGAGATTGGATAGCGGGACCAATTCAGTACTTC
TRBJ2-2,TRBV6-1,.,few,CASTEPGRTGELFF,TGTGCCAGCACTGAACCGGGGCGCACCGGGGAGCTGTTTTTT
TRBJ2-7,TRBV12-3/TRBV12-4,.,few,CASSFNRAHEQYF,TGTGCCAGCAGTTTCAACAGGGCCCACGAGCAGTACTTC
TRBJ2-3,TRBV12-3/TRBV12-4,.,.,CASSWDPTDTQYF,TGTGCCAGCAGTTGGGACCCTACAGATACGCAGTATTTT
TRBJ2-3,TRBV7-9,.,many,CASSSSADTQYF,TGTGCCAGCAGCTCCAGCGCAGATACGCAGTATTTT
TRBJ1-4,TRBV12-3/TRBV12-4,.,many,CASSFRPTGVGEKLFF,TGTGCCAGCAGTTTTCGACCCACCGGTGTAGGTGAAAAACTGTTTTTT
TRBJ2-2,TRBV20-1,TRBD2,.,CSARGHRAGWNTGELFF,TGCAGTGCTAGGGGCCACCGAGCGGGATGGAACACCGGGGAGCTGTTTTTT